The 21 T cell receptor beta chains below were found in one sample sequenced in a study of blood T cell repertoires in COVID-19. Generated by immunoSEQ multiplex PCR, the TCRdb table keeps only in-frame clones and is missing some. The data contain 200,000 to 250,000 clones, around 82% of them singletons. Source material: peripheral blood. The origin of the receptors is a woman older than 75 with acute or convalescent COVID-19.

This chain links TRBV29-1 with TRBJ2-7; 7 bases are a match to TRBD1. V shed 7 bases and J 2 bases; nucleotides not matched to a gene: 11. This CDR3 has 14 amino acids. From germline, CDR1 is SQVTM and CDR2 ANQGSEA. In DNA form, the CDR3 reads TGCAGCGCCATAGAGCACAGGGGAACCTACGAGCAGTACTTC. Translated: CSAIEHRGTYEQYF.

The chain links TRBV11-3 to TRBJ1-2; unclear D gene. The CDR3 spans 14 residues. V lost 1 base and J 8 bases, leaving 14 bases between the germline ends. CDR1 and CDR2 from the germline V gene are SGHNT and YENEEA. The DNA for the CDR3 is TGTGCCAGCAGCTTAGTAGGCCTAGATTCAGGCTACACCTTC. Its protein product is CASSLVGLDSGYTF. The complete variable domain, with remaining parts taken from reference TRBV11-3 and TRBJ1-2, reads EAGVVQSPRYKIIEKKQPVAFWCNPISGHNTLYWYLQNLGQGPELLIRYENEEAVDDSQLPKDRFSAERLKGVDSTLKIQPAELGDSAVYLCASSLVGLDSGYTFGSGTRLTVV.

This clone was seen once. V and J are TRBV4-2 and TRBJ2-1; 8 bases are a match to TRBD2. Germline V lookup: CDR1 LGHNA, CDR2 YNFKEQ. The CDR3 extends over 17 amino acids. Trimming cost V 1 base and J 1 base; bases outside gene matches: 6. The CDR3 sequence: CASSQGVGGASYNEQFF. CDR3 nucleotides: TGTGCCAGCAGCCAAGGGGTCGGGGGGGCGTCCTACAATGAGCAGTTCTTC.

The chain uses TRBV18 and TRBJ2-1, with 9 bases that match TRBD1. Trimming removed 2 bases from V and 4 bases from J; junction bases left unmatched: 6. The CDR3 runs to 16 residues. Germline loops: CDR1 KGHSH, CDR2 LQKENI. The CDR3, as DNA: TGTGCCAGCTCACCATCCGGGACAGGGCAGTACAATGAGCAGTTCTTC. It encodes CASSPSGTGQYNEQFF.

This chain joins TRBV7-9 and TRBJ2-2; TRBD2 aligns across 10 bases. Germline V gene lookup returns CDR1 SEHNR and CDR2 FQNEAQ (reference sequence). The V segment lost 1 base and the J segment 0 bases; nucleotides outside the gene matches: 2. The CDR3 is made up of 17 amino acids. DNA for the CDR3: TGTGCCAGCAGCTTAGGTAGCGGGGGGCCGAACACCGGGGAGCTGTTTTTT. Translating gives CASSLGSGGPNTGELFF.

J is TRBJ1-6 and V is TRBV6-2 or TRBV6-3; D is uncertain. Germline CDR1 is MNHEY and CDR2 is SVGEGT. CDR3 length: 14 residues. The V gene lost 7 bases and the J gene lost 9 bases, with 16 bases spanning the gap. CDR3 nucleotides: TGTGCCAGCACCCCCCGGGAGTCCCCTTCACCCCTCCACTTT. This sequence encodes CASTPRESPSPLHF.

The chain is built from TRBV5-6 and TRBJ1-6; D not certain. The length of the CDR3 is 16 residues. The germline gives CDR1 SGHDT, CDR2 YYEEEE. V was shortened by 1 base and J by 7 bases, with 15 bases between the two germline ends. The CDR3 protein is CASSLKPIIENSPLHF. The DNA for the CDR3 is TGTGCCAGCAGCTTGAAACCGATAATAGAGAATTCACCCCTCCACTTT.

The chain uses TRBV5-4 and TRBJ1-4, with D unclear. Trimming removed 4 bases at V and 8 bases at J, with 12 bases between. CDR1 SGHNT and CDR2 YYREEE come from the germline V gene (reference sequence). CDR3 length: 13 amino acids. The CDR3 loop reads CASSTDQSEKLFF. The CDR3 DNA is TGTGCCAGCAGCACAGATCAGTCGGAAAAACTGTTTTTT.

The J gene is TRBJ2-3, the V gene TRBV5-4, with 9 bases matching TRBD2. The V gene's germline CDR1 is SGHNT and CDR2 YYREEE (reference sequence). The junction had 7 bases not matched to a gene; V was cut back by 0 bases and J by 5 bases. This CDR3 contains 16 residues. The CDR3 loop reads CASSLGSGGPQDTQYF. Written as DNA, the CDR3 is TGTGCCAGCAGCTTGGGTAGCGGGGGCCCCCAAGATACGCAGTATTTT. The full variable domain, in which reference TRBV5-4 and TRBJ2-3 provide the parts outside the CDR3, is ETGVTQSPTHLIKTRGQQVTLRCSSQSGHNTVSWYQQALGQGPQFIFQYYREEENGRGNFPPRFSGLQFPNYSSELNVNALELDDSALYLCASSLGSGGPQDTQYFGPGTRLTVL.

The chain uses TRBV6-5 and TRBJ1-2, with TRBD1 as a possible D gene (6 bases). V was cut by 7 bases and J by 6 bases, with 18 bases left in between. The CDR3 contains 14 residues. Per germline, CDR1 MNHEY and CDR2 SVGAGI. CDR3 sequence (DNA): TGTGCCAGCAATCGGTGGGCAGGGGAAGATGGCTACACCTTC. Its translation: CASNRWAGEDGYTF.

J is TRBJ1-3 and V is TRBV11-3; tentative D call: TRBD1 (6 bases). This CDR3 comprises 13 residues. Trimming removed 3 bases at V and 4 bases at J, with 7 bases between. Germline lookup yields CDR1 SGHNT and CDR2 YENEEA. CDR3 sequence: CASSFGQGNTIYF. The CDR3 DNA is TGTGCCAGCAGCTTCGGACAGGGAAACACCATATATTTT. The full variable domain, in which reference TRBV11-3 and TRBJ1-3 provide the parts outside the CDR3, is EAGVVQSPRYKIIEKKQPVAFWCNPISGHNTLYWYLQNLGQGPELLIRYENEEAVDDSQLPKDRFSAERLKGVDSTLKIQPAELGDSAVYLCASSFGQGNTIYFGEGSWLTVV.

This sequence joins TRBV7-3 and TRBJ1-1; TRBD1 might be the D (6 bases). Trimming shortened V by 4 bases and J by 13 bases, and 25 bases separated the two germline ends. Per germline, CDR1 SGHTA and CDR2 FQGTGA. The CDR3 runs 15 residues. CDR3 sequence reads: CASSSHGSRQADVFF. The CDR3 bases are TGTGCCAGCAGCTCCCACGGGTCCCGACAGGCTGATGTTTTCTTT.

This chain links TRBV20-1 with TRBJ1-2, with 11 bases aligning to TRBD1. V dropped 6 bases and J dropped 11; count of bases not matched to a gene: 2. There are 10 residues in the CDR3. Germline CDR1 is DFQATT and CDR2 is SNEGSKA (reference sequence). CDR3 sequence reads: CSAGQGVYTF. CDR3 DNA: TGCAGTGCGGGACAGGGGGTTTACACCTTC.

The rearrangement uses TRBV19 and TRBJ1-5; D is ambiguous. The CDR3 has 12 residues. V dropped 6 bases and J dropped 15 bases, with 18 bases sitting between them. Germline V lookup: CDR1 LNHDA, CDR2 SQIVND (reference sequence). For the CDR3, the DNA is TGTGCCAGTAGCTTTTTGGGCCTCCCTTTGCATTTT. Amino acids: CASSFLGLPLHF. Looking up the rest from reference TRBV19 and TRBJ1-5 gives the full variable domain: DGGITQSPKYLFRKEGQNVTLSCEQNLNHDAMYWYRQDPGQGLRLIYYSQIVNDFQKGDIAEGYSVSREKKESFPLTVTSAQKNPTAFYLCASSFLGLPLHFGDGTRLSIL.

The chain carries TRBV6-2 or TRBV6-3 and TRBJ2-1; 7 nucleotides match TRBD2. CDR1 MNHEY and CDR2 SVGEGT come from the germline V gene. The CDR3 spans 14 residues. V was clipped by 2 bases and J by 4 bases; unmatched bases: 2. The CDR3 DNA follows: TGTGCCAGCAGTTACGGAGCGGGGTACAATGAGCAGTTCTTC. Amino acids: CASSYGAGYNEQFF.

The chain links TRBV27 to TRBJ2-1; D is possibly TRBD1 (6 bases). This CDR3 has 16 residues. V was clipped by 2 bases and J by 0 bases, with 11 bases between them. Per germline, CDR1 MNHEY and CDR2 SMNVEV (reference sequence). The CDR3 sequence is CASSLKGVSSYNEQFF. In DNA, the CDR3 is TGTGCCAGCAGTTTAAAGGGGGTAAGCTCCTACAATGAGCAGTTCTTC.

CDR3 amino acids: CASSVLGDRDQPQHF. For the CDR3, the DNA is TGCGCCAGCAGCGTGCTCGGGGACAGAGATCAGCCCCAGCATTTT. V and J are TRBV5-1 and TRBJ1-5; TRBD1 agrees at 7 bases. The ends lost 4 bases at V and 5 bases at J; junction bases unmatched: 9. CDR3 length: 15 residues. Germline-derived CDR1 and CDR2 are SGHRS and YFSETQ.

The rearrangement joins TRBV5-1 to TRBJ1-2; D possibly corresponds to TRBD1 (5 bases). The V end was cut by 0 bases, the J end by 3 bases, with 12 bases between. Germline CDR1 reads SGHRS; CDR2 reads YFSETQ. The CDR3 loop spans 15 amino acids. This CDR3 reads CASSLEEGRYYGYTF. The CDR3 DNA is TGCGCCAGCAGCTTGGAGGAGGGGAGATACTATGGCTACACCTTC.

The CDR3 nucleotides are TGTGCCAGCAGTCCCTCCCTGGACAGGGAGAGCACTGAAGCTTTCTTT. It yields the protein CASSPSLDRESTEAFF. V and J are TRBV28 and TRBJ1-1; 8 bases map to TRBD1. The length of the CDR3 is 16 residues. Germline assignment: CDR1 MDHEN and CDR2 SYDVKM. With 5 bases clipped from V and 4 bases from J, the junction kept 12 bases outside the gene matches.

The V gene is TRBV5-1, the J gene TRBJ2-3; D unresolved. CDR3 length equals 17 residues. V gave up 3 bases and J gave up 0 bases, with 17 bases separating them. Per germline, CDR1 SGHRS and CDR2 YFSETQ. The CDR3 reads CASSSRIRATSTDTQYF. In nucleotides, the CDR3 is TGCGCCAGCAGCTCAAGGATCAGAGCGACTAGCACAGATACGCAGTATTTT.

This clone is a singleton in its sample. This chain joins TRBV30 and TRBJ1-2; D uncertain. The CDR3 consists of 12 residues. The germline CDR1 and CDR2 sequences are GTSNPN and SVGIG (reference sequence). V lost 3 bases and J 4 bases, leaving 9 bases between the germline ends. CDR3 loop: CAWSLSSYGYTF. The DNA for the CDR3 is TGTGCCTGGAGCCTCTCGAGCTATGGCTACACCTTC. The whole variable domain, remainder taken from reference TRBV30 and TRBJ1-2, is SQTIHQWPATLVQPVGSPLSLECTVEGTSNPNLYWYRQAAGRGLQLLFYSVGIGQISSEVPQNLSASRPQDRQFILSSKKLLLSDSGFYLCAWSLSSYGYTFGSGTRLTVV.